This entry lists 19 T cell receptor beta chains sequenced from one sample in a study of response to subunit inactivated influenza vaccine. Via MiXCR, TCRdb re-called the RT-PCR reads, giving one row per CDR3 protein. The table records roughly 500,000 distinct CDR3 sequences, about 17% of them present only once. The input for sequencing was CD4+ T cells sorted from PBMCs, taken about 24 months after vaccination. Receptor source: a man between 50 and 70 years old who received an inactivated influenza vaccine.

This clonotype was seen a handful of times. V usage is TRBV20-1 and J usage is TRBJ2-1; 9 bases are a match to TRBD1. Trimming took 4 bases from V and 0 from J; bases not matched to a gene: 10. From germline, CDR1 is DFQATT and CDR2 SNEGSKA (reference sequence). The CDR3 length is 17 residues. CDR3 bases: TGCAGTGCTACCCGGGACAGGGCGTCGAGCTCCTACAATGAGCAGTTCTTC. It is translated as CSATRDRASSSYNEQFF.

This clonotype was recorded once. The rearrangement links TRBV20-1 to TRBJ1-2; a weak D match, TRBD1 (6 bases). The CDR3 extends over 13 amino acids. Trimming took off 6 bases at V and 4 bases at J, with 15 bases between the two ends. The germline V gene encodes CDR1 DFQATT and CDR2 SNEGSKA (reference sequence). DNA for the CDR3: TGCAGTGCCGAAAGAAGGGACACCTATGGCTACACCTTC. It specifies CSAERRDTYGYTF.

V is TRBV12-3 or TRBV12-4 and J is TRBJ2-2; 7 bases are shared with TRBD2. CDR3 length: 12 amino acids. The V and J ends lost 5 bases and 6 bases, in that order; junction bases with no gene match: 0. CDR3 nucleotide sequence: TGTGCCAGCAGTCGGGGGGCCGGGGAGCTGTTTTTT. It is translated as CASSRGAGELFF.

This chain uses TRBV15 with TRBJ2-3; no clear D gene. The CDR3 totals 12 residues. Between the trimmed V and J ends, which lost 1 base and 5 bases, there was a span of 4 bases. Germline V gene data show CDR1 as LNHNV and CDR2 as YYDKDF (reference sequence). The CDR3 DNA is TGTGCCACCAGCAGAGGGGAAGATACGCAGTATTTT. Its translation: CATSRGEDTQYF.

This clonotype was seen at least ten times. V and J are TRBV12-3 or TRBV12-4 and TRBJ1-3; D is undetermined. This CDR3 region has 13 residues. V lost 1 base and J 1 base, leaving 2 bases between the germline ends. The CDR3 region is CASSLESGNTIYF. The CDR3 bases are TGTGCCAGCAGTTTAGAATCTGGAAACACCATATATTTT.

The chain links TRBV20-1 to TRBJ2-1; TRBD2 agrees at 9 bases. Per the germline V gene, CDR1 is DFQATT and CDR2 is SNEGSKA (reference sequence). V lost 4 bases and J lost 8; bases outside the gene matches: 9. The length of the CDR3 is 14 residues. The CDR3 protein is CSAKGVAGVDEQFF. CDR3 DNA: TGCAGTGCTAAGGGGGTAGCGGGAGTTGATGAGCAGTTCTTC.

This chain joins TRBV7-2 and TRBJ2-7, with TRBD1 matching over 7 bases. Germline V gives CDR1 SGHTA, CDR2 FQGNSA. The ends lost 4 bases at V and 0 bases at J; junction bases unmatched: 6. There are 15 residues in the CDR3. The DNA for the CDR3 is TGTGCCAGCAGCTCGTTCACAGGGGACTCCTACGAGCAGTACTTC. Amino acid sequence: CASSSFTGDSYEQYF.

The rearrangement joins TRBV5-1 to TRBJ2-1; D assignment may be TRBD1 or TRBD2 (5 bases each). The germline CDR1 and CDR2 sequences are SGHRS and YFSETQ. Trimming left V 6 bases short and J 4 bases short, with 17 bases between. CDR3 size: 15 residues. CDR3 sequence reads: CASTIAGDRYNEQFF. The CDR3 DNA sequence: TGCGCCAGCACCATAGCCGGGGACCGTTACAATGAGCAGTTCTTC.

V usage is TRBV5-6 and J usage is TRBJ2-2; D ambiguous. The CDR3 length is 15 residues. Trimming cost V 1 base and J 9 bases, with 16 bases left between them. Germline lookup yields CDR1 SGHDT and CDR2 YYEEEE. DNA for the CDR3: TGTGCCAGCAGCTTGTATTACGTGGGAACCAGGGAGCTGTTTTTT. Protein product: CASSLYYVGTRELFF. Looking up the rest from reference TRBV5-6 and TRBJ2-2 gives the full variable domain: DAGVTQSPTHLIKTRGQQVTLRCSPKSGHDTVSWYQQALGQGPQFIFQYYEEEERQRGNFPDRFSGHQFPNYSSELNVNALLLGDSALYLCASSLYYVGTRELFFGEGSRLTVL.

The V call is TRBV7-9, the J call TRBJ2-1, with D perhaps matching TRBD1 or TRBD2 (5 bases each). V lost 4 bases to trimming and J lost 10 bases, with 11 bases between them. Germline V gives CDR1 SEHNR, CDR2 FQNEAQ (reference sequence). The CDR3 totals 12 residues. The CDR3 DNA is TGTGCCAGCAGCTCCATGGGACGAGAGCAGTTCTTC. Translation gives CASSSMGREQFF.

The chain links TRBV4-2 to TRBJ1-1; D uncertain. The CDR3 is 15 amino acids. From germline, CDR1 is LGHNA and CDR2 YNFKEQ. The V end lost 0 bases, the J end lost 0 bases, and 8 bases lay between the germline ends. CDR3 amino acids: CASSQDSQLNTEAFF. In nucleotides, the CDR3 is TGTGCCAGCAGCCAAGATTCACAGTTGAACACTGAAGCTTTCTTT.

V usage is TRBV12-3 or TRBV12-4 and J usage is TRBJ2-5, with 10 bases identical to TRBD2. The CDR3 runs 15 residues. V lost 6 bases to trimming and J lost 2 bases; unmatched junction nucleotides: 6. The CDR3 here is CASSISGGGQETQYF. The CDR3 DNA follows: TGTGCCAGCAGCATCAGCGGGGGGGGGCAAGAGACCCAGTACTTC.

V is TRBV7-8 and J is TRBJ2-7, with 11 bases lining up with TRBD2. Germline CDR1 is SGHVS and CDR2 is FQNEAQ. V dropped 2 bases and J dropped 3; count of bases not matched to a gene: 9. The CDR3 consists of 17 residues. Here the CDR3 reads CASSLLAGGPILYEQYF. For the CDR3, the DNA is TGTGCCAGCAGCTTATTAGCGGGAGGGCCCATTCTCTACGAGCAGTACTTC.

The chain joins TRBV6-5 to TRBJ1-2, with 7 bases that match TRBD1. Germline trimming cut 2 bases from V and 4 bases from J; bases unmatched to any gene: 1. Germline CDR1 reads MNHEY; CDR2 reads SVGAGI. The length of the CDR3 is 13 residues. The CDR3 region has the DNA TGTGCCAGCAGTTACAGGACAGGCTATGGCTACACCTTC. Protein product: CASSYRTGYGYTF.

This clonotype was observed a few times. This chain joins TRBV29-1 and TRBJ2-5; 7 nucleotides match TRBD2. J gave up 5 bases and V 7 bases, and 4 bases lay outside the gene matches. Germline loops: CDR1 SQVTM, CDR2 ANQGSEA. This CDR3 has 11 residues. This CDR3 is CSGGLGETQYF. CDR3 bases: TGCAGCGGTGGACTAGGCGAGACCCAGTACTTC.

This clonotype was counted only a few times. DNA for the CDR3: TGCAGCTTTGGGGAGACAGTTCTGGGCAATGAGCAGTTCTTC. Translation gives CSFGETVLGNEQFF. The chain has TRBV29-1 and TRBJ2-1; either TRBD1 or TRBD2 may fit D (5 bases each). This CDR3 has 14 amino acids. The V end lost 8 bases, the J end lost 6 bases, and 20 bases lay between the germline ends. Germline V gene sequence: CDR1 SQVTM, CDR2 ANQGSEA.

This clonotype has just a few counts. The CDR3 is CASTRSHSGTYEQYF. In nucleotides, the CDR3 is TGTGCCAGCACCCGCAGCCATAGCGGCACCTACGAGCAGTACTTC. The genes are TRBV28 and TRBJ2-7; maybe TRBD2 (6 bases). The V gene's germline CDR1 is MDHEN and CDR2 SYDVKM. Trimming left V 7 bases short and J 2 bases short, with 18 bases between. The CDR3 runs 15 residues. The entire variable domain, with the rest obtained from reference TRBV28 and TRBJ2-7, is as follows: DVKVTQSSRYLVKRTGEKVFLECVQDMDHENMFWYRQDPGLGLRLIYFSYDVKMKEKGDIPEGYSVSREKKERFSLILESASTNQTSMYLCASTRSHSGTYEQYFGPGTRLTVT.

This clonotype was seen a few times. The V call is TRBV15, the J call TRBJ1-2; D ambiguous. The ends were cut back, 3 bases at V and 8 bases at J, with 13 bases in the middle. CDR3 length: 13 amino acids. CDR1 and CDR2 from the germline V gene are LNHNV and YYDKDF (reference sequence). The CDR3 here is CATSRDLSRGYTF. The CDR3 DNA sequence: TGTGCCACCAGCAGGGACCTTTCGCGGGGCTACACCTTC.

In DNA form, the CDR3 reads TGTGCCAGCAGGGCTCTGGGTGTCAATGAGCAGTTCTTC. It is translated as CASRALGVNEQFF. This rearrangement joins TRBV28 to TRBJ2-1; unclear D gene. Germline CDR1 MDHEN, CDR2 SYDVKM. The CDR3 length is 13 residues. Between the trimmed V and J ends, which lost 6 bases and 6 bases, there was a span of 12 bases.